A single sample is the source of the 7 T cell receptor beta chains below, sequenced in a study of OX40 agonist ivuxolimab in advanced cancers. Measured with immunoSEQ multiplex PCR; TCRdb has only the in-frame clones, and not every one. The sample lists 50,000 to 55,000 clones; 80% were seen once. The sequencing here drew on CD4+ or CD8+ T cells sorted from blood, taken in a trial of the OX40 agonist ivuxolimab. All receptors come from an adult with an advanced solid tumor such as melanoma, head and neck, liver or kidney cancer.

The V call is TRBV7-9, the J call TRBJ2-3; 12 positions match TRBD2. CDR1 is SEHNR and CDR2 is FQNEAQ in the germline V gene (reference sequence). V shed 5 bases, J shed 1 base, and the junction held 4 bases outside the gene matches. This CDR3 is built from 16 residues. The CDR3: CASSPRLAGGTDTQYF. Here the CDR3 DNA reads TGTGCCAGCAGCCCTCGACTAGCGGGGGGCACAGATACGCAGTATTTT.

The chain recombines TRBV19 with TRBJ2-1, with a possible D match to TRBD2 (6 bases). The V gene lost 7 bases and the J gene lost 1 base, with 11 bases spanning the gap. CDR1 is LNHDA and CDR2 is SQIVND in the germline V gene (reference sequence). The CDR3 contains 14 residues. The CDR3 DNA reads TGTGCCAGTAATGGGGGGTGGTCCTACAATGAGCAGTTCTTC. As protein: CASNGGWSYNEQFF.

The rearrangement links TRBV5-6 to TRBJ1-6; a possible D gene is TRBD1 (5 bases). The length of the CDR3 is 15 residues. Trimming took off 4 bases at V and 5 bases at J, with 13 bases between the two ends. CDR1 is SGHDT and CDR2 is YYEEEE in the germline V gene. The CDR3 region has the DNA TGTGCCAGCAGCGTCGGGACGGAGAATAATTCACCCCTCCACTTT. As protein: CASSVGTENNSPLHF.

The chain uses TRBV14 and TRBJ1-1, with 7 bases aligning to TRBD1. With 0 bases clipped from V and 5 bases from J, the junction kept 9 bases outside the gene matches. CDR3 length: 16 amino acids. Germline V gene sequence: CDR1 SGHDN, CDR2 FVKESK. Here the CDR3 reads CASSQDLVGGWTEAFF. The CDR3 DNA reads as TGTGCCAGCAGCCAAGATCTGGTAGGGGGCTGGACTGAAGCTTTCTTT.

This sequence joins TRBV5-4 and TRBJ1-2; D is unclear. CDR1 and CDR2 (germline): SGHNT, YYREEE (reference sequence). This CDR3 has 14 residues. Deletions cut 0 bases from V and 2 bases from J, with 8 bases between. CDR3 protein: CASSLALRNYGYTF. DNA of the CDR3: TGTGCCAGCAGCTTGGCCCTCAGAAACTATGGCTACACCTTC.

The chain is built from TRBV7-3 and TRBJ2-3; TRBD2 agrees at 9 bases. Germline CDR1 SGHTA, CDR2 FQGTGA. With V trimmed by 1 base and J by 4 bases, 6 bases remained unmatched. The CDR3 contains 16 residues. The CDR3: CASSLRVSGSADTQYF. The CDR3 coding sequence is TGTGCCAGCAGCTTAAGGGTTAGCGGGAGTGCAGATACGCAGTATTTT.

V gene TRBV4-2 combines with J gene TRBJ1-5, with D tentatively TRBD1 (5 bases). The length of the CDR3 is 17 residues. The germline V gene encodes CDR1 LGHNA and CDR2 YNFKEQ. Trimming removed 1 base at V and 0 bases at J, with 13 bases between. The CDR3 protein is CASSQGTGGFSNQPQHF. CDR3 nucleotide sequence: TGTGCCAGCAGCCAAGGGACGGGGGGGTTTAGCAATCAGCCCCAGCATTTT.